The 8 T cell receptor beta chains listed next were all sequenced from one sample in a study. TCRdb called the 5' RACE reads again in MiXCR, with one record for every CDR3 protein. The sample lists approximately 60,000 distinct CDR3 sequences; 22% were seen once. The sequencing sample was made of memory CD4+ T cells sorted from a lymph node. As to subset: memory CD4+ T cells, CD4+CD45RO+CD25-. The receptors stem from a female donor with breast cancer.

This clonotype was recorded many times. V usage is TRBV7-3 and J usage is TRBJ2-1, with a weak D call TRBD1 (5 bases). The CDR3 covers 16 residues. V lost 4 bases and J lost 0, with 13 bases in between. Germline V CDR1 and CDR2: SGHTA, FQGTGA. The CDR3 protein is CASSSSGSSSYNEQFF. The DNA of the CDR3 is TGTGCCAGCAGCTCCTCAGGGTCCAGCTCCTACAATGAGCAGTTCTTC. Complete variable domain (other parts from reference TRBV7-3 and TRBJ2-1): GAGVSQTPSNKVTEKGKYVELRCDPISGHTALYWYRQSLGQGPEFLIYFQGTGAADDSGLPNDRFFAVRPEGSVSTLKIQRTERGDSAVYLCASSSSGSSSYNEQFFGPGTRLTVL.

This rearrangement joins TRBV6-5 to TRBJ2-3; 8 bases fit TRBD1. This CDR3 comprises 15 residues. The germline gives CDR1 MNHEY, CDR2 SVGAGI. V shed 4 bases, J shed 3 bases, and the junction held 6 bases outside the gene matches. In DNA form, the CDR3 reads TGTGCCAGCAGTTCCAGGGGGCCGTTTACAGATACGCAGTATTTT. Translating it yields CASSSRGPFTDTQYF.

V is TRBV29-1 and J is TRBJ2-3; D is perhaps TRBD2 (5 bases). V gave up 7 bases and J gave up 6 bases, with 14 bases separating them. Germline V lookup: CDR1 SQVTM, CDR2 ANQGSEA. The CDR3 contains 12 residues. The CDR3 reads CSASEPGDTQYF. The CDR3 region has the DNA TGCAGCGCATCCGAACCGGGGGATACGCAGTATTTT.

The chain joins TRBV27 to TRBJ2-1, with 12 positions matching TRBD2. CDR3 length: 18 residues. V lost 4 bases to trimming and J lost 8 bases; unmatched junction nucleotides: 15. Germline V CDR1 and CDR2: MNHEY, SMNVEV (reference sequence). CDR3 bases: TGTGCCAGCAGTTCTCCCCTCCGACTAGCGGGAGTAGGGGATGAGCAGTTCTTC. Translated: CASSSPLRLAGVGDEQFF.

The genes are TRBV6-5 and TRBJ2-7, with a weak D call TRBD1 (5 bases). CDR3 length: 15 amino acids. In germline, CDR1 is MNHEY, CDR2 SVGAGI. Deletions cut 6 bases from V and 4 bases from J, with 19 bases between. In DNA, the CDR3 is TGTGCCAGCAGGATTTTTAGGGGTCCTTCTTACGAGCAGTACTTC. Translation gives CASRIFRGPSYEQYF.

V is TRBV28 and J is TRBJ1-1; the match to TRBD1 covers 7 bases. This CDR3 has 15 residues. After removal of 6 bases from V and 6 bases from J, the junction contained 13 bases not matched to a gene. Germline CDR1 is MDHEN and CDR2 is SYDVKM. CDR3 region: CASSPSRQGRAEAFF. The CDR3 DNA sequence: TGTGCCAGCAGCCCTTCTAGACAGGGCCGCGCTGAAGCTTTCTTT.

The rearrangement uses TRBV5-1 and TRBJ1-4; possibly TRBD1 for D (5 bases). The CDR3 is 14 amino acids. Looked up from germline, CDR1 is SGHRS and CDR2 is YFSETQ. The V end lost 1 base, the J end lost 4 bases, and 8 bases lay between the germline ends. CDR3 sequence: CASSLTGFNEKLFF. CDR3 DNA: TGCGCCAGCAGCTTGACAGGCTTTAATGAAAAACTGTTTTTT.

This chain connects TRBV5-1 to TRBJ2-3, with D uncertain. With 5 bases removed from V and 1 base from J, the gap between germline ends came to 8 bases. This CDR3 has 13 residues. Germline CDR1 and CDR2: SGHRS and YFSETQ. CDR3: CASSRAGTDTQYF. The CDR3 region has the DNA TGCGCCAGCAGTCGCGCGGGCACAGATACGCAGTATTTT.